Following are 26 T cell receptor beta chains from one sample sequenced in a study of cytomegalovirus exposure and HLA in healthy donors. The PCR employed 60 Vbeta primers together with 13 Jbeta primers. TCRdb keeps only in-frame clones here, not all; method: immunoSEQ multiplex PCR. The data contain about 160,000 clones, around 80% of them singletons. The source material was PBMCs. Receptor source: a woman aged 40 to 49 in good health and CMV-seropositive.

Concerning this clone itself: An end of the junction does not agree with germline; a read error may underlie this. The chain employs TRBV5-1 and TRBJ2-5; D might be TRBD2 (6 bases). The germline CDR1 and CDR2 sequences are SGHRS and YFSETQ. The CDR3 covers 12 residues. The CDR3 DNA follows: TGCGCCAGCAGCTTGGGACTAGAGTCCCAGTACTTC. It is translated as CASSLGLESQYF.

This sequence joins TRBV2 and TRBJ2-2; 7 positions match TRBD1. Germline trimming cut 6 bases from V and 5 bases from J; bases unmatched to any gene: 9. Germline lookup yields CDR1 SNHLY and CDR2 FYNNEI. This CDR3 region has 15 residues. CDR3 sequence reads: CASRLQTGLTGELFF. The DNA of the CDR3 is TGTGCCAGCAGGCTACAGACAGGGCTTACCGGGGAGCTGTTTTTT. Full variable domain (outside the CDR3, taken from reference TRBV2 and TRBJ2-2): EPEVTQTPSHQVTQMGQEVILRCVPISNHLYFYWYRQILGQKVEFLVSFYNNEISEKSEIFDDQFSVERPDGSNFTLKIRSTKLEDSAMYFCASRLQTGLTGELFFGEGSRLTVL.

This chain connects TRBV30 to TRBJ1-3; D not certain. Germline assignment: CDR1 GTSNPN and CDR2 SVGIG (reference sequence). This CDR3 comprises 12 residues. V lost 3 bases, J lost 2 bases, and 5 bases lay in between. The chain's CDR3 is CAWRRAGNTIYF. CDR3 sequence (DNA): TGTGCCTGGAGGAGGGCTGGAAACACCATATATTTT.

V gene TRBV28 combines with J gene TRBJ1-2; 8 positions match TRBD1. The CDR3 covers 18 residues. The V gene end was trimmed by 0 bases and the J gene end by 2 bases; junction bases not matched to a gene: 11. The germline gives CDR1 MDHEN, CDR2 SYDVKM. The CDR3 protein is CASSLWGVGQEENYGYTF. CDR3 bases: TGTGCCAGCAGTTTATGGGGGGTGGGACAGGAGGAGAACTATGGCTACACCTTC.

The V call is TRBV4-3, the J call TRBJ1-2; unclear D gene. The CDR3 is 14 residues long. V lost 4 bases, J lost 0 bases, and 9 bases lay in between. Germline values: CDR1 LGHNA, CDR2 YSLEER. In nucleotides, the CDR3 is TGCGCCAGCAGCCTACATCGGGCTAACTATGGCTACACCTTC. Encoded protein: CASSLHRANYGYTF.

The J gene is TRBJ1-4, the V gene TRBV28, with D possibly TRBD1 on 5 matching bases. Trimming stripped 6 bases from V and 8 bases from J, with 13 bases between. This CDR3 is built from 13 residues. Germline V gene data show CDR1 as MDHEN and CDR2 as SYDVKM. This CDR3 reads CASSASGREKLFF. The CDR3, as DNA: TGTGCCAGCAGCGCGTCAGGGAGGGAAAAACTGTTTTTT.

The chain recombines TRBV27 with TRBJ1-4; D uncertain. V lost 5 bases, J lost 4 bases, and 14 bases lay in between. Germline V CDR1 and CDR2: MNHEY, SMNVEV (reference sequence). The CDR3 spans 15 residues. As DNA, the CDR3 is TGTGCCAGCAGTCTCGGTTCGGGGTATAATGAAAAACTGTTTTTT. This encodes CASSLGSGYNEKLFF. The full variable domain, completed using reference TRBV27 and TRBJ1-4, is EAQVTQNPRYLITVTGKKLTVTCSQNMNHEYMSWYRQDPGLGLRQIYYSMNVEVTDKGDVPEGYKVSRKEKRNFPLILESPSPNQTSLYFCASSLGSGYNEKLFFGSGTQLSVL.

The J gene is TRBJ2-1, the V gene TRBV29-1; D might be TRBD2 (6 bases). V was clipped by 4 bases and J by 8 bases, with 9 bases between them. Germline V gene lookup returns CDR1 SQVTM and CDR2 ANQGSEA. The CDR3 is made up of 11 amino acids. This CDR3 reads CSVGAGYEQFF. The CDR3 bases are TGCAGCGTTGGGGCGGGGTATGAGCAGTTCTTC.

The chain couples TRBV9 to TRBJ1-1, with 8 bases identical to TRBD1. With 3 bases clipped from V and 1 base from J, the junction kept 5 bases outside the gene matches. The CDR3 spans 15 residues. Germline CDR1 reads SGDLS; CDR2 reads YYNGEE. The CDR3 DNA follows: TGTGCCAGCAGCGGGTACAGGGGGAAGAACACTGAAGCTTTCTTT. Its translation is CASSGYRGKNTEAFF.

J is TRBJ2-6 and V is TRBV19; tentatively, D is TRBD1 (6 bases). V was cut by 7 bases and J by 2 bases, with 6 bases left in between. CDR1 and CDR2 from the germline V gene are LNHDA and SQIVND (reference sequence). The CDR3 covers 13 residues. The CDR3 DNA sequence: TGTGCCAGTAACAGGGCTGGGGCCAACGTCCTGACTTTC. Residues: CASNRAGANVLTF.

This clone was seen a single time. The rearrangement links TRBV11-2 to TRBJ1-1; maybe TRBD1 (5 bases). The germline V gene has CDR1 SGHAT and CDR2 FQNNGV. The CDR3 sequence is 15 residues long. V lost 6 bases to trimming and J lost 7 bases, with 21 bases between them. The DNA for the CDR3 is TGTGCCAGCAGATCACCCGGGGGGTCCTTGGGTGAAGCTTTCTTT. Residues: CASRSPGGSLGEAFF.

This chain links TRBV4-2 with TRBJ2-1; D perhaps matches TRBD2 (5 bases). V was trimmed by 5 bases and J by 7 bases, leaving 18 bases between them. This CDR3 is 15 amino acids long. CDR1 is LGHNA and CDR2 is YNFKEQ in the germline V gene. CDR3 nucleotides: TGTGCCAGCAGCAGGATCTCAGCGACTAATAATGAGCAGTTCTTC. This gives the protein CASSRISATNNEQFF.

This clone was recorded a few times. The rearrangement uses TRBV5-1 and TRBJ2-7, with a possible D match to TRBD2 (5 bases). Germline V CDR1 and CDR2: SGHRS, YFSETQ. The CDR3 is made up of 14 amino acids. V dropped 4 bases and J dropped 6 bases, with 17 bases sitting between them. CDR3 amino acids: CASSVKGEVSEQYF. CDR3 bases: TGCGCCAGCAGCGTAAAGGGAGAGGTTAGCGAGCAGTACTTC. Variable domain in full (rest from reference TRBV5-1 and TRBJ2-7): KAGVTQTPRYLIKTRGQQVTLSCSPISGHRSVSWYQQTPGQGLQFLFEYFSETQRNKGNFPGRFSGRQFSNSRSEMNVSTLELGDSALYLCASSVKGEVSEQYFGPGTRLTVT.

The V gene is TRBV5-6, the J gene TRBJ1-5; tentatively, D is TRBD1 (6 bases). Between the trimmed V and J ends, which lost 4 bases and 9 bases, there was a span of 14 bases. Germline V CDR1 and CDR2: SGHDT, YYEEEE. This CDR3 comprises 13 residues. The CDR3 DNA reads as TGTGCCAGCAGCAATCACGGACAGAGGCCCCAGCATTTT. This gives the protein CASSNHGQRPQHF.

The chain couples TRBV7-2 to TRBJ1-4; a possible D gene is TRBD1 (5 bases). V was cut by 2 bases and J by 0 bases, with 7 bases left in between. Germline V CDR1 and CDR2: SGHTA, FQGNSA. The CDR3 extends over 15 amino acids. The CDR3 reads CASSLQGPTNEKLFF. The DNA of the CDR3 is TGTGCCAGCAGCTTACAGGGTCCAACTAATGAAAAACTGTTTTTT.

This clone was seen only a few times. The chain's CDR3 is CAWSVQRGGGETQYF. CDR3 coding DNA: TGTGCCTGGAGTGTACAGCGGGGGGGCGGGGAGACCCAGTACTTC. The rearrangement links TRBV30 to TRBJ2-5; 10 bases align to TRBD2. CDR3 length equals 15 residues. The germline V gene has CDR1 GTSNPN and CDR2 SVGIG (reference sequence). V lost 0 bases and J lost 5; bases outside the gene matches: 6.

The V and J genes are TRBV10-2 and TRBJ1-5, with D unclear. The CDR3 has 13 residues. V was shortened by 3 bases and J by 6 bases, with 9 bases between the two germline ends. The germline V gene has CDR1 WSHSY and CDR2 SAAADI. Written as DNA, the CDR3 is TGCGCCAGCAGTGACGGGTTGGGTCAGCCCCAGCATTTT. This translates into CASSDGLGQPQHF.

This clone was found a few times. The chain recombines TRBV7-9 with TRBJ2-1; 8 nucleotides line up with TRBD2. CDR1 and CDR2 (germline): SEHNR, FQNEAQ (reference sequence). The CDR3 is 14 amino acids. J was trimmed by 5 bases and V by 5 bases; bases with no gene match: 5. The CDR3 DNA follows: TGTGCCAGCAGCCTCAGCGGGGGAGACAATGAGCAGTTCTTC. Encoded protein: CASSLSGGDNEQFF.

The chain links TRBV6-5 to TRBJ1-4; D gene unclear. Germline V gene data show CDR1 as MNHEY and CDR2 as SVGAGI. The CDR3 runs to 14 residues. The ends were cut back, 6 bases at V and 3 bases at J, with 11 bases in the middle. DNA for the CDR3: TGTGCCAGCAGGGAGGGTACTGCTAATGAAAAACTGTTTTTT. It encodes CASREGTANEKLFF.

V gene TRBV5-6 combines with J gene TRBJ1-1; D possibly corresponds to TRBD1 (6 bases). CDR1 is SGHDT and CDR2 is YYEEEE in the germline V gene. CDR3 length: 15 residues. Between the trimmed V and J ends, which lost 5 bases and 5 bases, there was a span of 19 bases. CDR3 in amino acids: CASSQGGAPGTEAFF. CDR3 sequence (DNA): TGTGCCAGCAGTCAAGGGGGGGCGCCAGGGACTGAAGCTTTCTTT.

A single count supports this clone. The chain joins TRBV30 to TRBJ1-2; a possible D gene is TRBD1 (6 bases). This CDR3 is 13 amino acids long. V was pared by 3 bases and J by 7 bases, with 15 bases between. In germline, CDR1 is GTSNPN, CDR2 SVGIG (reference sequence). As DNA, the CDR3 is TGTGCCTGGAGCGCGACAGGCCAAAGTGGCTACACCTTC. Its protein product is CAWSATGQSGYTF. Variable domain in full (rest from reference TRBV30 and TRBJ1-2): SQTIHQWPATLVQPVGSPLSLECTVEGTSNPNLYWYRQAAGRGLQLLFYSVGIGQISSEVPQNLSASRPQDRQFILSSKKLLLSDSGFYLCAWSATGQSGYTFGSGTRLTVV.

The gene calls are TRBV28 and TRBJ1-2; 7 nucleotides align to TRBD1. The germline CDR1 and CDR2 sequences are MDHEN and SYDVKM. V dropped 6 bases and J dropped 2; count of bases not matched to a gene: 3. The CDR3 covers 13 residues. For the CDR3, the DNA is TGTGCCAGCAGCGAGGGACAGAACTATGGCTACACCTTC. It encodes CASSEGQNYGYTF.

This clone showed up just once. This chain connects TRBV6-6 to TRBJ2-2, with 8 bases aligning to TRBD2. V gave up 2 bases and J gave up 8 bases; unmatched junction bases: 4. The CDR3 length is 14 residues. Germline lookup yields CDR1 MNHNY and CDR2 SVGAGI (reference sequence). In DNA, the CDR3 is TGTGCCAGCAGTTACGAAGGACTAGCAGGGGAGCTGTTTTTT. This codes for CASSYEGLAGELFF.

The chain carries TRBV2 and TRBJ1-2; 9 nucleotides align to TRBD1. The CDR3 length is 17 residues. J gave up 1 base and V 6 bases, and 12 bases lay outside the gene matches. Looked up from germline, CDR1 is SNHLY and CDR2 is FYNNEI. The CDR3 protein is CASSQGQGGPLNYGYTF. In DNA form, the CDR3 reads TGTGCCAGCAGCCAGGGACAGGGAGGCCCCCTTAACTATGGCTACACCTTC.

This chain joins TRBV7-8 and TRBJ2-7; a weak D match, TRBD2 (6 bases). V lost 6 bases, J lost 2 bases, and 17 bases lay in between. Germline lookup yields CDR1 SGHVS and CDR2 FQNEAQ. The CDR3 runs to 15 residues. In DNA form, the CDR3 reads TGTGCCAGCAGTCCCCAGGCGGGAACGACCTACGAGCAGTACTTC. Encoded protein: CASSPQAGTTYEQYF.

This clone has a handful of counts. Different DNA sequences within this sample yield the same CDR3. The chain uses TRBV9 and TRBJ2-3; D ambiguous. CDR1 and CDR2 from the germline V gene are SGDLS and YYNGEE. Trimming removed 4 bases at V and 1 base at J, with 7 bases between. CDR3 size: 13 residues. CDR3 loop: CASSLSRTDTQYF. As DNA, the CDR3 is TGTGCCAGCAGCCTCAGTCGCACAGATACGCAGTATTTT.